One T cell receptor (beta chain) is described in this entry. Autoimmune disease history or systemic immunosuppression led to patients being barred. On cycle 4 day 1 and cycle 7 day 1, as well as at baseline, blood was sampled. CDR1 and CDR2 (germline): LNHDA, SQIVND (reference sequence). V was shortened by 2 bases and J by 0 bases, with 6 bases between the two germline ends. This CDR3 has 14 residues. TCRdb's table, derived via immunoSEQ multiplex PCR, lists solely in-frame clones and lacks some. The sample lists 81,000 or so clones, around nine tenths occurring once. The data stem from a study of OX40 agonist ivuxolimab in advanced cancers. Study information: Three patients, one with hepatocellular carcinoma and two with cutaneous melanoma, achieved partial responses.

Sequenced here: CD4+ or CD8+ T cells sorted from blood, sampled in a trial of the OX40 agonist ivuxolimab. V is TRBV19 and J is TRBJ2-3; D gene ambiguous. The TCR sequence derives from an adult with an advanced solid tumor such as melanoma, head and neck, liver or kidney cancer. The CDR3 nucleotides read TGTGCCAGTAGTATATGGGGTAGCACAGATACGCAGTATTTT. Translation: CASSIWGSTDTQYF.